This TCR beta chain was identified in a study of T-cell memory formation after mild COVID-19. Study-level findings and limits: For second-wave clones that peaked at day 37, SARS-CoV-2 specificity went unverified. Contracting clones from day 15 to 85 had balanced CD4/CD8; later expanders favoured CD4+. Pre-infection memory held some responding clones, suggesting pre-existing cross-reactive T cells responded.

Employing constant-segment primers, 5'RACE generated TCR alpha and TCR beta cDNA libraries bearing sample barcodes and UMIs. TCRdb reprocessed the 5' RACE reads with MiXCR, giving one entry per CDR3 protein. This table has about 320,000 distinct CDR3 sequences, over 11% appearing once. Germline V gene lookup returns CDR1 LGHNA and CDR2 YSLEER. The V end was cut by 0 bases, the J end by 1 base, with 9 bases between. This CDR3 region has 15 residues. This clonotype has a handful of counts. Antigen: not known. The receptor's source is a young man who had mild COVID-19 (a few samples of this study predate the infection). Cell type and time point are not known. V and J are TRBV4-3 and TRBJ2-5; D is ambiguous. Sequenced: PBMCs or a T cell subset sorted from them (not recorded which). DNA for the CDR3: TGCGCCAGCAGCCAAGAGCCGTACAGCCAAGAGACCCAGTACTTC. It encodes CASSQEPYSQETQYF.